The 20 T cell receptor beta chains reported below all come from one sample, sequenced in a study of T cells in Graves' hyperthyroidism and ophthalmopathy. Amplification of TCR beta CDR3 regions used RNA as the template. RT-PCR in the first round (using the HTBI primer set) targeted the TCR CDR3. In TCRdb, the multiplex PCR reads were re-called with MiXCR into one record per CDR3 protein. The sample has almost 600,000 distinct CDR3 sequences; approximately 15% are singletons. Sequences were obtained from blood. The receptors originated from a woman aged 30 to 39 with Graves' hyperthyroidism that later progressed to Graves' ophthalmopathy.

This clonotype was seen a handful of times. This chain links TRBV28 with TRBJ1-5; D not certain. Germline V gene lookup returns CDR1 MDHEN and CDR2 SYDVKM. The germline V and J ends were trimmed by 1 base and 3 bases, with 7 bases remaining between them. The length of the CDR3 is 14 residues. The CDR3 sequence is CASSLSMVNQPQHF. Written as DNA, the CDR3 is TGTGCCAGCAGTTTATCAATGGTCAATCAGCCCCAGCATTTT.

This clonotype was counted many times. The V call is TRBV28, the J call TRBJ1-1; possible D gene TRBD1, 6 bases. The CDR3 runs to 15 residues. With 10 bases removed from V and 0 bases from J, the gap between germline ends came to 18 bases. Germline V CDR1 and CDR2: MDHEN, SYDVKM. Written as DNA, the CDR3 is TGTGCCATACTAGCAGGGAGGGGGATGAACACTGAAGCTTTCTTT. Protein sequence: CAILAGRGMNTEAFF.

The CDR3 region has the DNA TGTGCCAGCAGCCAAGAAATGTCCACCCGGCCATATTTT. Its protein is CASSQEMSTRPYF. The V gene is TRBV14, the J gene TRBJ1-3; D gene uncertain. This CDR3 is built from 13 residues. Germline CDR1 SGHDN, CDR2 FVKESK. V gave up 0 bases and J gave up 15 bases, with 15 bases separating them. The full variable domain, in which reference TRBV14 and TRBJ1-3 provide the parts outside the CDR3, is EAGVTQFPSHSVIEKGQTVTLRCDPISGHDNLYWYRRVMGKEIKFLLHFVKESKQDESGMPNNRFLAERTGGTYSTLKVQPAELEDSGVYFCASSQEMSTRPYFGEGSWLTVV.

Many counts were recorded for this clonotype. Here the CDR3 reads CASSQGQYNEQFF. In DNA, the CDR3 is TGTGCCAGCAGCCAAGGACAATACAATGAGCAGTTCTTC. The chain combines TRBV7-3 with TRBJ2-1; possible D gene TRBD1, 5 bases. V dropped 5 bases and J dropped 4 bases, with 9 bases sitting between them. This CDR3 region has 13 residues. Per germline, CDR1 SGHTA and CDR2 FQGTGA.

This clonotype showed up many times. The CDR3 region has the DNA TGTGCCAGCGGAAGGGAGGAGAACACCTTC. Translated: CASGREENTF. The chain recombines TRBV28 with TRBJ1-2; D not resolved. The germline V gene encodes CDR1 MDHEN and CDR2 SYDVKM. V was clipped by 8 bases and J by 12 bases, with 13 bases between them. This CDR3 spans 10 amino acids.

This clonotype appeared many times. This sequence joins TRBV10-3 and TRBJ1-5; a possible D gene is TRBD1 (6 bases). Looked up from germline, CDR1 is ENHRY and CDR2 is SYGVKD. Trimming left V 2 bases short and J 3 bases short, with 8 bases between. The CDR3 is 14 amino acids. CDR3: CAISEGQNNQPQHF. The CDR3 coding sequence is TGTGCCATCAGTGAGGGACAGAACAATCAGCCCCAGCATTTT.

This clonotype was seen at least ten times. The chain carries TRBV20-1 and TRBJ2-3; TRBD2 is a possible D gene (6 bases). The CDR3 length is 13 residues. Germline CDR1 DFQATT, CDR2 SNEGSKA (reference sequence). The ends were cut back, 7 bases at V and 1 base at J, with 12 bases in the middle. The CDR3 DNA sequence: TGCAGTGTCGGGGGAGTAGGCACAGATACGCAGTATTTT. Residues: CSVGGVGTDTQYF.

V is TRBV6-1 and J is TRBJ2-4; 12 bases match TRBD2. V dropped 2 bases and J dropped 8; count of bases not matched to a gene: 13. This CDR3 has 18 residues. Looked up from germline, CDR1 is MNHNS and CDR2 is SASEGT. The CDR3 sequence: CASSENSRTSGKRDIQYF. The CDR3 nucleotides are TGTGCCAGCAGTGAAAATTCCCGGACTAGCGGGAAAAGAGACATTCAGTACTTC.

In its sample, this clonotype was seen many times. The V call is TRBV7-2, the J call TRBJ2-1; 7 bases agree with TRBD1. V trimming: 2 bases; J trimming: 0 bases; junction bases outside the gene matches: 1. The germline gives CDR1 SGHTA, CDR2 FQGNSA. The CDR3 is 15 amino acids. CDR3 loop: CASSLPGGSYNEQFF. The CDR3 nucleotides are TGTGCCAGCAGCTTACCAGGGGGCTCCTACAATGAGCAGTTCTTC.

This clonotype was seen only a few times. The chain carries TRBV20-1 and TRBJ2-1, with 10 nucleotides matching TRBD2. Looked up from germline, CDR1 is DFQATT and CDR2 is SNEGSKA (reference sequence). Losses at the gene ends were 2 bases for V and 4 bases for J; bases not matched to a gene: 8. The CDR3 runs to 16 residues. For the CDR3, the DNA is TGCAGTGCTAGAACCCCACTAGCGGGACTGTACAATGAGCAGTTCTTC. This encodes CSARTPLAGLYNEQFF.

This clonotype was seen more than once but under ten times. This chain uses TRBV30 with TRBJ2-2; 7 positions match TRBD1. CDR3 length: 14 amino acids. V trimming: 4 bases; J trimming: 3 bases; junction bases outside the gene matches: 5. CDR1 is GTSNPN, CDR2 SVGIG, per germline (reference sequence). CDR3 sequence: CAWTRDRYTGELFF. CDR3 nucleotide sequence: TGTGCCTGGACCCGGGACAGATACACCGGGGAGCTGTTTTTT. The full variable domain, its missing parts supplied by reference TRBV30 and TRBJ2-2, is SQTIHQWPATLVQPVGSPLSLECTVEGTSNPNLYWYRQAAGRGLQLLFYSVGIGQISSEVPQNLSASRPQDRQFILSSKKLLLSDSGFYLCAWTRDRYTGELFFGEGSRLTVL.

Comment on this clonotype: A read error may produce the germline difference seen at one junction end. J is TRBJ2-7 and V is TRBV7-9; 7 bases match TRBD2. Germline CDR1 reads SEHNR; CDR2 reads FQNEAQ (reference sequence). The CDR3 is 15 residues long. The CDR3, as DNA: TGTGTCAGCAGCTTAAGGGCTGGCGGGAGTTACGAGCAGTACTTC. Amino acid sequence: CVSSLRAGGSYEQYF.

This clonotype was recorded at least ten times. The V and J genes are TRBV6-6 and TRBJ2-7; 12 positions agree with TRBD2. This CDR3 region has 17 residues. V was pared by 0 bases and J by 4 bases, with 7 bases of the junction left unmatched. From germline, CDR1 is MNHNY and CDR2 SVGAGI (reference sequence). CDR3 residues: CASSYSSGLAGKYEQYF. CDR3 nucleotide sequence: TGTGCCAGCAGTTACTCCTCTGGACTAGCGGGAAAATACGAGCAGTACTTC.

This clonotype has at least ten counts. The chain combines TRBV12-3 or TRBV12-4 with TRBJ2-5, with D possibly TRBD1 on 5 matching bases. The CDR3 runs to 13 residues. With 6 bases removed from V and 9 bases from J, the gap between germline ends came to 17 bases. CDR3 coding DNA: TGTGCCAGCAGGTCACAGGTGTTCGAATCCCAGTACTTC. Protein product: CASRSQVFESQYF.

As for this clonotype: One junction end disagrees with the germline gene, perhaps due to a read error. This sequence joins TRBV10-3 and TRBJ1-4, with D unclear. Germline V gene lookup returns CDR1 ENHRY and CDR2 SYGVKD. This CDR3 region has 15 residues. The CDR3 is CAIGSSEATNEKLLF. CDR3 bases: TGTGCCATCGGAAGTTCCGAAGCAACTAATGAAAAACTGCTTTTT.

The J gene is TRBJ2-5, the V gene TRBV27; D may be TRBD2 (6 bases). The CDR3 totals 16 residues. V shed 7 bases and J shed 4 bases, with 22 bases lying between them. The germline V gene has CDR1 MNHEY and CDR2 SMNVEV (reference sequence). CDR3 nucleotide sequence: TGTGCCAGCAAGGTTGAGGCGGGACTGGAGGGAGAGACCCAGTACTTC. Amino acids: CASKVEAGLEGETQYF.

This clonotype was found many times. The CDR3: CASSEGLAGGMQYF. The CDR3 nucleotides are TGTGCCAGCAGCGAGGGACTAGCGGGAGGGATGCAGTATTTT. This chain links TRBV11-1 with TRBJ2-3; 16 bases are shared with TRBD2. With V trimmed by 5 bases and J by 11 bases, 4 bases remained unmatched. Germline loops: CDR1 SGHAT, CDR2 FQDESV (reference sequence). The CDR3 is made up of 14 amino acids.

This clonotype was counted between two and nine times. The CDR3 here is CSAPRVNEQFF. DNA of the CDR3: TGCAGTGCCCCGAGGGTCAATGAGCAGTTCTTC. V usage is TRBV20-1 and J usage is TRBJ2-1, with a tentative D call TRBD2 (5 bases). The V end lost 6 bases, the J end lost 6 bases, and 9 bases lay between the germline ends. The CDR3 runs to 11 residues. Per germline, CDR1 DFQATT and CDR2 SNEGSKA (reference sequence).

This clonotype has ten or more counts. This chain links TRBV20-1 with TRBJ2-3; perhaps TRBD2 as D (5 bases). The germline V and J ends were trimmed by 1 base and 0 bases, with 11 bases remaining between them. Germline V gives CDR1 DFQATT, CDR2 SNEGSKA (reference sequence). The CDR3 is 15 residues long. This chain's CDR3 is CSARVPSLSTDTQYF. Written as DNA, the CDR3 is TGCAGTGCTAGAGTTCCTAGCTTGAGCACAGATACGCAGTATTTT.

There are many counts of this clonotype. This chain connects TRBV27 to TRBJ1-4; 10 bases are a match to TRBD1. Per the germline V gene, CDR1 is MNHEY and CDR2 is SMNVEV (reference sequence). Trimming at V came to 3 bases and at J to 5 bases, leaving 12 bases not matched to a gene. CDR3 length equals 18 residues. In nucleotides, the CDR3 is TGTGCCAGCAGTTTCCACCCCCCCGGACAGGGGGGAAATGAAAAACTGTTTTTT. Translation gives CASSFHPPGQGGNEKLFF.